This TCR beta chain was retrieved from a study of graft-versus-host responses after intestinal transplantation. This clone has a single count. The antigen remains unidentified. Germline V lookup: CDR1 PRHDT, CDR2 FYEKMQ (reference sequence). The V end was cut by 5 bases, the J end by 5 bases, with 10 bases between. There are 13 residues in the CDR3. The method was immunoSEQ multiplex PCR; TCRdb's version includes in-frame clones alone and lacks a portion of them. The data show approximately 60,000 clones, 90% to 95% seen once. Sequencing was performed on unstimulated CD8+ T cells sorted from spleen or lymph node cells, taken before transplant. V and J are TRBV13 and TRBJ2-1; D perhaps matches TRBD2 (5 bases). The receptor was derived from a human donor who was the organ donor for an intestinal transplant. The CDR3 region is CASSTGENNEQFF. CDR3 nucleotide sequence: TGTGCCAGCAGCACCGGGGAGAACAATGAGCAGTTCTTC.